These 12 T cell receptor beta chains were sequenced from one sample in a study of early stage breast cancer tumors. The repertoire was sequenced with immunoSEQ multiplex PCR; TCRdb's copy has only in-frame clones and lacks some. The sample carries tens of thousands of clones, around two thirds recorded once. Sequencing used blood. The receptors derive from a person between 50 and 60 years old with breast cancer.

The CDR3 DNA follows: TGTGCCATCAGTGAGTCAAGGGACAGGGGGCCCCGGGGCTACGAGCAGTACGTC. Protein sequence: CAISESRDRGPRGYEQYV. The chain uses TRBV10-3 and TRBJ2-7, with 12 bases lining up with TRBD1. V trimming: 0 bases; J trimming: 3 bases; junction bases outside the gene matches: 9. The CDR3 is 18 residues long. CDR1 and CDR2 from the germline V gene are ENHRY and SYGVKD.

The rearrangement links TRBV6-6 to TRBJ2-7; a possible D gene is TRBD2 (6 bases). Germline CDR1 and CDR2: MNHNY and SVGAGI (reference sequence). The V end lost 6 bases, the J end lost 1 base, and 13 bases lay between the germline ends. The CDR3 has 14 residues. Written as DNA, the CDR3 is TGTGCCAGCAGGCCCGGGACTCAATCCTACGAGCAGTACTTC. Amino acids: CASRPGTQSYEQYF.

J is TRBJ2-1 and V is TRBV7-8, with D tentatively TRBD1 (5 bases). This CDR3 contains 15 residues. Germline V gene data show CDR1 as SGHVS and CDR2 as FQNEAQ. Trimming took 1 base from V and 0 from J, leaving 7 bases between them. CDR3 nucleotides: TGTGCCAGCAGCTTAGGGACAAGCTCCTACAATGAGCAGTTCTTC. Its translation is CASSLGTSSYNEQFF.

The CDR3 loop reads CASSKPGLAGETQYF. The CDR3 nucleotides read TGTGCCAGTAGTAAACCGGGACTAGCGGGAGAGACCCAGTACTTC. The chain couples TRBV19 to TRBJ2-5; TRBD2 agrees at 12 bases. CDR1 is LNHDA, CDR2 SQIVND, per germline (reference sequence). Germline trimming cut 4 bases from V and 4 bases from J; bases unmatched to any gene: 4. CDR3 length: 15 residues.

This clone was seen more than once but under ten times. CDR3 in amino acids: CASSSPGQGTDTQYF. CDR3 nucleotides: TGTGCCAGCAGCTCACCCGGACAGGGCACAGATACGCAGTATTTT. This chain uses TRBV5-4 with TRBJ2-3, with 7 bases matching TRBD1. V lost 3 bases to trimming and J lost 1 base; unmatched junction nucleotides: 5. The CDR3 contains 15 residues. Germline V gene data show CDR1 as SGHNT and CDR2 as YYREEE (reference sequence).

The CDR3 loop is CASRVGQGNQPQHF. CDR3 DNA sequence: TGTGCCAGTAGGGTCGGACAGGGCAATCAGCCCCAGCATTTT. The chain employs TRBV19 and TRBJ1-5; 7 nucleotides agree with TRBD1. The CDR3 totals 14 residues. Germline CDR1 and CDR2: LNHDA and SQIVND (reference sequence). The trim removed 6 bases at V and 2 bases at J, leaving 4 bases unmatched.

A few counts support this clone. The rearrangement joins TRBV19 to TRBJ1-2; D remains unclear. The CDR3 length is 14 residues. V lost 11 bases and J 2 bases, leaving 18 bases between the germline ends. CDR1 is LNHDA, CDR2 SQIVND, per germline (reference sequence). The CDR3 loop is CAARGGSQNYGYTF. The CDR3 nucleotides read TGTGCCGCTCGGGGTGGCAGCCAAAACTATGGCTACACCTTC.

The V and J genes are TRBV5-5 and TRBJ1-3; D possibly corresponds to TRBD1 (6 bases). Germline loops: CDR1 SGHKS, CDR2 YYEKEE (reference sequence). With 1 base removed from V and 0 bases from J, the gap between germline ends came to 11 bases. The CDR3 has 16 residues. CDR3 in amino acids: CASSLQGQPSGNTIYF. CDR3 DNA: TGTGCCAGCAGCTTGCAGGGGCAACCCTCTGGAAACACCATATATTTT.

The sample holds one count of this clone. The rearrangement links TRBV6-5 to TRBJ1-1, with 9 positions matching TRBD1. Looked up from germline, CDR1 is MNHEY and CDR2 is SVGAGI. V shed 0 bases and J 7 bases; nucleotides not matched to a gene: 6. The CDR3 runs to 15 residues. The CDR3 sequence is CASSYSGQGRNEAFF. CDR3 nucleotide sequence: TGTGCCAGCAGTTACTCGGGACAGGGCAGGAATGAAGCTTTCTTT.

This clone appeared a few times. The V and J genes are TRBV4-1 and TRBJ1-5, with 8 bases fitting TRBD1. V was pared by 4 bases and J by 6 bases, with 8 bases of the junction left unmatched. The CDR3 contains 15 residues. From germline, CDR1 is MGHRA and CDR2 YSYEKL. The CDR3 DNA sequence: TGCGCCAGCAGCCTTCAGGACAGGGTGCCTCAGCCCCAGCATTTT. Its translation is CASSLQDRVPQPQHF.

The rearrangement joins TRBV2 to TRBJ1-3, with 11 bases that match TRBD1. Germline values: CDR1 SNHLY, CDR2 FYNNEI. The CDR3 contains 17 residues. V shed 7 bases and J 0 bases; nucleotides not matched to a gene: 8. CDR3 sequence (DNA): TGTGCCAGCACCGGGACAGGGGGGTCAAGCTCTGGAAACACCATATATTTT. As protein: CASTGTGGSSSGNTIYF.

The V and J genes are TRBV12-5 and TRBJ1-1; perhaps TRBD1 as D (5 bases). The ends were cut back, 8 bases at V and 0 bases at J, with 10 bases in the middle. CDR3 size: 13 residues. Germline loops: CDR1 LGHNT, CDR2 FRNRAP. CDR3 sequence: CASSGPLNTEAFF. The CDR3 DNA reads as TGTGCTAGTTCAGGGCCCCTGAACACTGAAGCTTTCTTT.